This T cell receptor (beta chain) was retrieved from a study of shared clonotypes between healthy human individuals. Study at large: With ages of 18 to 49, the donors were a couple of women and a few men.

CD45RO-negative CD8 cells positively selected for CCR7 made up the naive population, which excluded terminally differentiated effector memory CD45RA+ cells. TCRdb keeps only in-frame clones here, not all; method: immunoSEQ multiplex PCR. Found here are about 2,200,000 clones, more than 85% of them singletons; the top ten hold 1.5% to 2%. V trimming: 4 bases; J trimming: 2 bases; junction bases outside the gene matches: 10. Germline CDR1 is PRHDT and CDR2 is FYEKMQ (reference sequence). The CDR3 covers 17 residues. Points on this clone: Its cognate antigen is unknown.

Study results and caveats: Collection of samples was limited to blood; tissue repertoires likely differ.

Specimen: naive CD8+ T cells from PBMCs. The receptor was isolated from a man younger than 35 in good health. Some clones in this sample may be carry-over from other donors' samples. The V gene is TRBV13, the J gene TRBJ2-5; 10 bases fit TRBD2. The CDR3 DNA follows: TGTGCCAGCAGCTCCAATAGCGGGAGGAGAGAACAAGAGACCCAGTACTTC. Translated: CASSSNSGRREQETQYF.